What follows are 10 T cell receptor beta chains derived from one specimen sequenced in a study of human T cells and chemical hapten exposure. Total RNA came from unfractionated whole blood. TCRdb reprocessed the 5' RACE reads via MiXCR and lists one record per CDR3 protein. This sample yields over 95,000 distinct CDR3 sequences, of which roughly 18% are seen a single time; approximately 2.6% belongs to the top ten. These receptors all come from a human donor in good health.

This clonotype was seen only a few times. This sequence joins TRBV5-6 and TRBJ2-7; either TRBD1 or TRBD2 may fit D (5 bases each). The CDR3 length is 15 residues. The V end lost 0 bases, the J end lost 6 bases, and 16 bases lay between the germline ends. Germline V gene data show CDR1 as SGHDT and CDR2 as YYEEEE. The CDR3 loop is CASSLAGTDLSEQYF. CDR3 nucleotides: TGTGCCAGCAGCTTGGCCGGGACCGACCTTTCCGAGCAGTACTTC.

The chain couples TRBV28 to TRBJ1-2, with D uncertain. The length of the CDR3 is 14 residues. Germline V lookup: CDR1 MDHEN, CDR2 SYDVKM. Trimming removed 1 base from V and 4 bases from J, with 10 bases in between. CDR3 sequence (DNA): TGTGCCAGCAGTTTATTTCTAGGGCCCTATGGCTACACCTTC. This codes for CASSLFLGPYGYTF.

This clonotype was counted between two and nine times. V is TRBV28 and J is TRBJ2-3; D is possibly TRBD2 (5 bases). Germline V gives CDR1 MDHEN, CDR2 SYDVKM. The CDR3 is 14 residues long. The V gene lost 5 bases and the J gene lost 5 bases, with 14 bases spanning the gap. The DNA for the CDR3 is TGTGCCAGCAGTCGAGTTTATGCGGGAGATACGCAGTATTTT. This codes for CASSRVYAGDTQYF.

This chain's CDR3 is CSARRLAGVIDNEQFF. CDR3 DNA: TGCAGTGCTAGAAGACTAGCGGGAGTAATTGACAATGAGCAGTTCTTC. The genes are TRBV20-1 and TRBJ2-1; 12 nucleotides agree with TRBD2. CDR1 and CDR2 from the germline V gene are DFQATT and SNEGSKA (reference sequence). Unmatched junction bases numbered 7, after V lost 2 bases and J lost 5 bases. The CDR3 contains 16 residues.

This clonotype was counted between two and nine times. The chain joins TRBV5-1 to TRBJ1-2; the D gene is possibly TRBD1 (5 bases). CDR3 length: 15 residues. Trimming removed 3 bases from V and 4 bases from J, with 16 bases in between. Germline CDR1 reads SGHRS; CDR2 reads YFSETQ. Written as DNA, the CDR3 is TGCGCCAGCAGCTGGGACTTGATATCTGGCTATGGCTACACCTTC. It encodes CASSWDLISGYGYTF.

This clonotype was detected a few times. This sequence joins TRBV28 and TRBJ1-1; a possible D gene is TRBD1 (5 bases). The CDR3 extends over 16 amino acids. Germline CDR1 reads MDHEN; CDR2 reads SYDVKM. V lost 5 bases and J 0 bases, leaving 16 bases between the germline ends. This CDR3 reads CASSPLGWGLNTEAFF. For the CDR3, the DNA is TGTGCCAGCAGTCCATTGGGATGGGGCTTGAACACTGAAGCTTTCTTT.

J is TRBJ2-3 and V is TRBV28; D is ambiguous. The V end was cut by 2 bases, the J end by 7 bases, with 13 bases between. Per the germline V gene, CDR1 is MDHEN and CDR2 is SYDVKM. This CDR3 spans 14 amino acids. This CDR3 is CASSLTGPRNTQYF. The CDR3 coding sequence is TGTGCCAGCAGTTTAACCGGGCCAAGGAATACGCAGTATTTT.

This clonotype appeared many times. J is TRBJ2-2 and V is TRBV29-1; D not certain. The germline V gene encodes CDR1 SQVTM and CDR2 ANQGSEA. Trimming removed 1 base from V and 0 bases from J, with 6 bases in between. CDR3 length: 14 residues. The CDR3 region is CSVEGNANTGELFF. In nucleotides, the CDR3 is TGCAGCGTTGAAGGGAACGCGAACACCGGGGAGCTGTTTTTT.

This clonotype showed up just a few times. The chain couples TRBV6-6 to TRBJ1-1; unclear D gene. The CDR3 totals 14 residues. Between the trimmed V and J ends, which lost 4 bases and 0 bases, there was a span of 9 bases. Germline CDR1 MNHNY, CDR2 SVGAGI (reference sequence). This CDR3 is CASSFPGLNTEAFF. The CDR3 DNA follows: TGTGCCAGCAGTTTCCCTGGACTGAACACTGAAGCTTTCTTT.

A few counts support this clonotype. This rearrangement joins TRBV29-1 to TRBJ1-1, with D tentatively TRBD1 (5 bases). Germline V gives CDR1 SQVTM, CDR2 ANQGSEA. The CDR3 sequence is 11 residues long. Trimming left V 7 bases short and J 6 bases short, with 12 bases between. The CDR3 region is CSAVGGSEAFF. CDR3 bases: TGCAGCGCCGTGGGGGGTTCTGAAGCTTTCTTT.